Listed below are T cell receptor beta chains from one sample, sequenced in a study of blood T cell repertoires in COVID-19. Repertoires were generated with immunoSEQ multiplex PCR, while TCRdb's copy carries only in-frame clones and drops some. The top ten clones hold about 1.8% of a sample with roughly 100,000 clones, about 91% of them seen once. Sequenced: peripheral blood. The receptors shown here come from a human donor with active COVID-19. The donor label of this sample is uncertain. The CDR3 runs from the conserved cysteine through the conserved F or W. The D gene is left open where the match is weak. The size of a clone is reported for some rows only, either as once, few or many, or as a class for expanded clones.

d_call clone_size j_call v_call cdr3_nt cdr3_aa
NA NA TRBJ2-5 TRBV6-6 TGTGCCAGCAGTTACGCGGAGACCCAGTACTTC CASSYAETQYF
NA NA TRBJ1-2 TRBV2 TGTGCCAGCAGTGTGGAGGGCTATGGCTACACCTTC CASSVEGYGYTF
NA NA TRBJ2-3 TRBV3-1/TRBV3-2 TGTGCCAGCAGCCAAGTCGGGGGTAGCACAGATACGCAGTATTTT CASSQVGGSTDTQYF
TRBD1 NA TRBJ1-4 TRBV7-8 TGTGCCAGCAGGACAGGGCCGGTTGCAACTAATGAAAAACTGTTTTTT CASRTGPVATNEKLFF
NA NA TRBJ1-1 TRBV7-2 TGTGCCAGCACCTGGACACGGACGAACACTGAAGCTTTCTTT CASTWTRTNTEAFF
NA NA TRBJ2-5 TRBV3-1/TRBV3-2 TGTGCCAGCAGCGCATTTTCGCGAGGAGAGACCCAGTACTTC CASSAFSRGETQYF
NA NA TRBJ1-2 TRBV28 TGTGCCAGCAGTTTAAAAGGGAGTTGGGCGGGGGGCAATGGCTACACCTTC CASSLKGSWAGGNGYTF
NA NA TRBJ2-5 TRBV7-2 TGTGCCAGCAGCTTAGCGGGGGGGGCAGAGACCCAGTACTTC CASSLAGGAETQYF
TRBD1 NA TRBJ1-5 TRBV7-8 TGTGCCAGCAGCGACAGGGAATCCATAGCTACCAATCAGCCCCAGCATTTT CASSDRESIATNQPQHF
TRBD1 once TRBJ1-2 TRBV27 TGTGCCAGCAGTCCCGGGACAGGGCGGTATGGCTACACCTTC CASSPGTGRYGYTF
TRBD2 NA TRBJ2-3 TRBV10-3 TGTGCCATCAGTGAACAGCGGGGGGGCAAGATAGATACGCAGTATTTT CAISEQRGGKIDTQYF
TRBD2 NA TRBJ2-1 TRBV5-1 TGCGCCAGCAGCTTAGGACTAGCGGAATACAATGAGCAGTTCTTC CASSLGLAEYNEQFF
NA NA TRBJ2-1 TRBV7-3 TGTGCCAGCAGCTCTCAGACAGGCCCCTACAATGAGCAGTTCTTC CASSSQTGPYNEQFF
NA NA TRBJ1-1 TRBV19 TGTGCCAGTTCAGGTGACAGGGAAGCTTTCTTT CASSGDREAFF
TRBD2 NA TRBJ2-7 TRBV7-2 TGTGCCAGCAGCCTCGGCGGGGGACTCTACGAGCAGTACTTC CASSLGGGLYEQYF
TRBD1 NA TRBJ2-5 TRBV18 TGTGCCAGCTCATCAATACCGGGACAGGGATGGCAAGAGACCCAGTACTTC CASSSIPGQGWQETQYF
TRBD1 NA TRBJ1-5 TRBV7-2 TGTGCCAGCAGCTACGGACAGGTGGGCGGTCAGCCCCAGCATTTT CASSYGQVGGQPQHF
TRBD1 NA TRBJ1-5 TRBV28 TGTGCCAGCAGTTTCGGCAGGGGGGATCAGCCCCAGCATTTT CASSFGRGDQPQHF
NA NA TRBJ2-2 TRBV7-3 TGTGCCAGCAGCTTAGCTAACGGGGAGCTGTTTTTT CASSLANGELFF
NA NA TRBJ2-7 TRBV6-1 TGTGCCAGCAGTGTAGCCAGATACGAGCAGTACTTC CASSVARYEQYF
NA NA TRBJ1-2 TRBV18 TGTGCCAGCTCACCACCAGGGGAAGGCTACACCTTC CASSPPGEGYTF
NA NA TRBJ2-2 TRBV28 TGTGCCAGTAAGGGGGGGGCGGACACCGGGGAGCTGTTTTTT CASKGGADTGELFF
TRBD2 NA TRBJ2-5 TRBV4-1 TGCGCCAGCAGCCAAGATCGGGGGACTAGCGGTACCCAGTACTTC CASSQDRGTSGTQYF
TRBD1 NA TRBJ1-1 TRBV2 TGTGCCAGAATCCCCGGGACAGGGGGCCGGAACACTGAAGCTTTCTTT CARIPGTGGRNTEAFF
NA NA TRBJ1-5 TRBV3-1/TRBV3-2 TGTGCCAGCAGCAGAGAGTACGGGAATCAGCCCCAGCATTTT CASSREYGNQPQHF
TRBD1 NA TRBJ1-1 TRBV5-6 TGTGCCAGCAGCGATTTGGGCCGGGACAGACACACTGAAGCTTTCTTT CASSDLGRDRHTEAFF
TRBD1 NA TRBJ2-2 TRBV5-1 TGCGCCAGCAGCTTGTCCGGGGACAGTAACACCGGGGAGCTGTTTTTT CASSLSGDSNTGELFF
TRBD1 NA TRBJ1-2 TRBV4-1 TGCGCCAGCAGCCACCCCTTCGCCGAACAGGGGAGATATGGCTACACCTTC CASSHPFAEQGRYGYTF
TRBD2 NA TRBJ2-7 TRBV4-1 TGCGCCAGCAGCCAAGTCGGGACTAGCAAAGAGCAGTACTTC CASSQVGTSKEQYF
NA NA TRBJ1-5 TRBV21-1 TGTGCCAGCAGCGAGAGACTAATGGACAGGGGGCCGCCCTGTCAGCCCCAGCATTTT CASSERLMDRGPPCQPQHF
NA NA TRBJ2-7 TRBV19 TGTGCCAGTAAACAATTCTTCGGGGTCGGCTACGAGCAGTACTTC CASKQFFGVGYEQYF
NA NA TRBJ2-7 TRBV11-1 TGTGCCAGCAGCTTAGGGCGGTTCTACGAGCAGTACTTC CASSLGRFYEQYF
NA NA TRBJ2-2 TRBV11-2 TGTGCCAGCAGCTTGTTCGGAGTCCTAGGTTTTCGGGAGCTGTTTTTT CASSLFGVLGFRELFF
NA once TRBJ2-2 TRBV2 TGTGCCAGCAGGGGTCCTACAGGGTTGGGGCGAGTTACCGGGGAGCTGTTTTTT CASRGPTGLGRVTGELFF
NA few TRBJ2-1 TRBV28 TGTGCCAGCAGTCCCCGGGACTGGAGCTCCTACAATGAGCAGTTCTTC CASSPRDWSSYNEQFF
NA NA TRBJ2-1 TRBV9 TGTGCCAGCAGCGTAGCGAGCTCCTACAATGAGCAGTTCTTC CASSVASSYNEQFF
TRBD2 NA TRBJ2-1 TRBV2 TGTGCCAGCAGGATTAGCGGGGGGGCTTTTGAGCAGTTCTTC CASRISGGAFEQFF
TRBD1 NA TRBJ1-3 TRBV19 TGTGCCAGTACCTTACAGGGGGCTCCTGGAAACACCATATATTTT CASTLQGAPGNTIYF
TRBD1 NA TRBJ1-5 TRBV6-1 TGTGCCAGCAGTGAAGCGCTACCGGGACAGTCTAGGCGGCCCCAGCATTTT CASSEALPGQSRRPQHF
NA many TRBJ2-7 TRBV2 TGTGCCAGCTCCGAGGGTGAAGGGAGCTACGAGCAGTACTTC CASSEGEGSYEQYF
NA NA TRBJ1-2 TRBV12-3/TRBV12-4 TGTGCCAGCCTTTATGGGGGGAGCTATGGCTACACCTTC CASLYGGSYGYTF